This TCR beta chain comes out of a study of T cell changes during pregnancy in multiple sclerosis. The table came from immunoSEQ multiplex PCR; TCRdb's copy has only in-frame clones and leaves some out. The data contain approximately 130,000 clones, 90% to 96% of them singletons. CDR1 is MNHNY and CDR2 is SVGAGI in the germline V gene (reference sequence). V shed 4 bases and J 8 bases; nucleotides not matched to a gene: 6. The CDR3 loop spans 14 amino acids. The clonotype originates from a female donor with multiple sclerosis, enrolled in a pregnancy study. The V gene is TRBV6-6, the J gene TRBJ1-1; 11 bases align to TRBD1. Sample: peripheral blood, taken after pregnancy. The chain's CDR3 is CASSSGTGGREAFF. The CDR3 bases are TGTGCCAGCAGTTCCGGGACAGGGGGTAGAGAAGCTTTCTTT.